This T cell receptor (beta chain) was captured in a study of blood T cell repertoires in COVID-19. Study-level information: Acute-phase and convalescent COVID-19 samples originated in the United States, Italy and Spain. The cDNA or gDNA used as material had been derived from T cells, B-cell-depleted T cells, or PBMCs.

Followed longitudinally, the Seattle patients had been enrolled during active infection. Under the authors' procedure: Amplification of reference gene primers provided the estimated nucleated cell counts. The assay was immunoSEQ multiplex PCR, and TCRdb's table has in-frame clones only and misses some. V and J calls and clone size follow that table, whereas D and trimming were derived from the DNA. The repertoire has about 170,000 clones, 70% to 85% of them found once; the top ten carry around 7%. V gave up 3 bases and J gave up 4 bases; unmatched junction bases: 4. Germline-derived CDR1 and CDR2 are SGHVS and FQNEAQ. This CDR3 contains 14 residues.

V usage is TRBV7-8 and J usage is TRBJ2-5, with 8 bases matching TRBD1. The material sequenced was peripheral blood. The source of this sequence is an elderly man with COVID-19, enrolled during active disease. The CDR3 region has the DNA TGTGCCAGCAGCTTTACAGGGGGACGAGAGACCCAGTACTTC. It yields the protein CASSFTGGRETQYF.